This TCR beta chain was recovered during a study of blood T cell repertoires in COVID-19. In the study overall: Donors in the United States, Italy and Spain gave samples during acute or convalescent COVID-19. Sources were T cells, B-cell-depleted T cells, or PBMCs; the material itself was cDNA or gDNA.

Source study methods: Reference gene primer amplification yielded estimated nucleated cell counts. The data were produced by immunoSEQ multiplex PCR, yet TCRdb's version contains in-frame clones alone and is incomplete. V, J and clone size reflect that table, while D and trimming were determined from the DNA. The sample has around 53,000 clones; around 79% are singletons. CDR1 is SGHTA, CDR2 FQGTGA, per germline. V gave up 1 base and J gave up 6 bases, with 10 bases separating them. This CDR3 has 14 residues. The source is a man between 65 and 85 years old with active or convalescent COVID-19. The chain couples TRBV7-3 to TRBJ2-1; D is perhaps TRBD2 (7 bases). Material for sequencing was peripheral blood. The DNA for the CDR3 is TGTGCCAGCAGCTTAAGGGGGGGCCTCAATGAGCAGTTCTTC. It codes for CASSLRGGLNEQFF.